Here is one T cell receptor (beta chain) with its context. Its antigen is still unknown. This record comes from a study of shared clonotypes between healthy human individuals. As for the study in general: For every donor, three CD4 naive, three CD4 memory, two CD8 naive and one CD8 memory plates were used. General observations from the study: Some clonotypes were shared by all four sorted-subset donors, while others were not shared. The non-shared ones had lower generation probabilities than the shared ones. Having only a few donors restricted how much genetic and exposure-history diversity was captured. Exclusively blood specimens were collected; tissue repertoires likely differ.

Terminally differentiated effector memory CD45RA+ cells were excluded from the naive CD8 cells, which were CD45RO-negative and positively selected for CCR7. Germline CDR1 reads MDHEN; CDR2 reads SYDVKM. With 6 bases removed from V and 3 bases from J, the gap between germline ends came to 12 bases. The CDR3 runs 13 residues. The repertoire was sequenced with immunoSEQ multiplex PCR; TCRdb's copy has only in-frame clones and lacks some. The table records roughly 590,000 clones, nearly 97% of them present only once. Sequencing was performed on naive CD8+ T cells sorted from blood. The sequence was collected from a woman aged 30 to 39 in good health. This sequence joins TRBV28 and TRBJ2-7, with D unresolved. This CDR3 is CASRSDGNYEQYF. The CDR3 DNA reads TGTGCCAGCAGGTCGGACGGCAACTACGAGCAGTACTTC.